This passage covers 21 T cell receptor beta chains from one sample sequenced in a study of T-cell memory formation after mild COVID-19 (dated by TCRdb to about 2021). The method behind the library was 5' RACE. TCRdb lists the instrument as Illumina NovaSeq 6000. TCRdb ran its own pipeline on the public reads, namely fastp trimming at Q25 and MiXCR clone calling, and kept in-frame beta chains. For every CDR3 protein sequence, its rows merge into one entry that carries the most common genes and DNA. The sample has fewer than 400,000 distinct CDR3 sequences on record, approximately 15% of them singletons. About a fifth of the sample comes from the top ten. Specimen: PBMCs or a T cell subset sorted from them (not recorded which). These TCRs come from a young man who had mild COVID-19 (a few samples of this study predate the infection). The sample titles of this study are shuffled in the database, so cell type and time point are left out; the donor was told from shared clones.

The CDR3 protein is CASSTGTTDTF. CDR3 sequence (DNA): TGTGCCAGCAGCACCGGGACAACCGACACCTTC. The chain has TRBV5-4 and TRBJ1-2; a possible D gene is TRBD1 (6 bases). Germline V gene sequence: CDR1 SGHNT, CDR2 YYREEE (reference sequence). Trimming took off 4 bases at V and 12 bases at J, with 13 bases between the two ends. The CDR3 has 11 amino acids.

This clonotype was observed a few times. The V and J genes are TRBV7-2 and TRBJ1-1; 7 bases fit TRBD1. The length of the CDR3 is 12 residues. V shed 5 bases and J 13 bases; nucleotides not matched to a gene: 10. CDR1 and CDR2 from the germline V gene are SGHTA and FQGNSA. The CDR3 region has the DNA TGTGCCAGCAGCCCCTCTGACAGGGTGGTTTTCTTT. Amino acids: CASSPSDRVVFF.

This clonotype was detected only a few times. The chain combines TRBV6-1 with TRBJ2-4; possibly TRBD2 for D (5 bases). Trimming stripped 5 bases from V and 7 bases from J, with 12 bases between. Per germline, CDR1 MNHNS and CDR2 SASEGT. The CDR3 is 13 amino acids. In nucleotides, the CDR3 is TGTGCCAGCAGTAAAGACCCGGGGAACATTCAGTACTTC. Translated, it gives CASSKDPGNIQYF.

This clonotype turned up a few times. The chain employs TRBV7-7 and TRBJ2-5; tentative D call: TRBD2 (6 bases). Germline V lookup: CDR1 SSHAT, CDR2 FNYEAQ (reference sequence). CDR3 length: 14 amino acids. V was shortened by 5 bases and J by 5 bases, with 15 bases between the two germline ends. For the CDR3, the DNA is TGTGCCAGCAGCCTAGGGACTGTCGGGGAGACCCAGTACTTC. It encodes CASSLGTVGETQYF.

This clonotype was observed a few times. The CDR3, as DNA: TGCAGCGTTGAAGACTTCGTTGGGCAGGATCAAGAGACCCAGTACTTC. As protein: CSVEDFVGQDQETQYF. The chain is built from TRBV29-1 and TRBJ2-5, with D unclear. CDR1 and CDR2 (germline): SQVTM, ANQGSEA. The CDR3 runs to 16 residues. Trimming took 0 bases from V and 2 from J, leaving 16 bases between them.

This clonotype was seen only a few times. V usage is TRBV6-5 and J usage is TRBJ2-7, with D tentatively TRBD1 (6 bases). V was trimmed by 4 bases and J by 8 bases, leaving 9 bases between them. This CDR3 comprises 11 residues. CDR1 is MNHEY, CDR2 SVGAGI, per germline. The CDR3, as DNA: TGTGCCAGCAGTTCAGGGGCCCAGCAGTACTTC. Amino acid sequence: CASSSGAQQYF.

This clonotype has at least ten counts. The V gene is TRBV7-9, the J gene TRBJ1-2; D is undetermined. Germline assignment: CDR1 SEHNR and CDR2 FQNEAQ (reference sequence). Deletions cut 5 bases from V and 4 bases from J, with 11 bases between. This CDR3 contains 13 residues. The CDR3 DNA reads as TGTGCCAGCAGCCGCGGAGGCGGCTATGGCTACACCTTC. It is translated as CASSRGGGYGYTF.

In its sample, this clonotype was seen many times. V is TRBV12-3 or TRBV12-4 and J is TRBJ2-3, with 8 bases fitting TRBD1. Trimming removed 7 bases from V and 3 bases from J; junction bases left unmatched: 6. This CDR3 is built from 14 residues. CDR3 sequence (DNA): TGTGCCAGCACCGGAACAGGGGGTACAGATACGCAGTATTTT. Encoded protein: CASTGTGGTDTQYF.

This clonotype was observed many times. The chain's CDR3 is CASSQGLDNEQFF. The CDR3 bases are TGCGCCAGCAGCCAAGGACTAGACAATGAGCAGTTCTTC. The V gene is TRBV4-1, the J gene TRBJ2-1, with a tentative D call TRBD2 (6 bases). This CDR3 region has 13 residues. Germline assignment: CDR1 MGHRA and CDR2 YSYEKL. Between the trimmed V and J ends, which lost 1 base and 5 bases, there was a span of 6 bases.

CDR3 sequence (DNA): TGTGCCAGCAGCTGGGAGGACAGGGGAAAAGCTTTCTTT. Translating gives CASSWEDRGKAFF. V and J are TRBV7-9 and TRBJ1-1; 9 nucleotides align to TRBD1. This CDR3 contains 13 residues. Germline V CDR1 and CDR2: SEHNR, FQNEAQ (reference sequence). Unmatched junction bases numbered 6, after V lost 4 bases and J lost 9 bases.

The chain links TRBV7-2 to TRBJ1-4, with unresolved D. Deletions cut 5 bases from V and 1 base from J, with 20 bases between. Germline V gene lookup returns CDR1 SGHTA and CDR2 FQGNSA. The CDR3 is 18 residues long. The CDR3 DNA reads as TGTGCCAGCAGCCCACAGTTCCCCATGACGGGAACTAATGAAAAACTGTTTTTT. Its translation is CASSPQFPMTGTNEKLFF.

The V gene is TRBV5-1, the J gene TRBJ2-7, with D unclear. The V gene lost 0 bases and the J gene lost 2 bases, with 9 bases spanning the gap. The germline CDR1 and CDR2 sequences are SGHRS and YFSETQ. The CDR3 consists of 14 residues. In DNA, the CDR3 is TGCGCCAGCAGCTTGGTCCCAGATACCTACGAGCAGTACGTC. Protein product: CASSLVPDTYEQYV.

V is TRBV5-6 and J is TRBJ1-1; TRBD1 is a possible D gene (5 bases). Germline V gives CDR1 SGHDT, CDR2 YYEEEE. This CDR3 has 12 amino acids. The ends were cut back, 0 bases at V and 7 bases at J, with 7 bases in the middle. DNA of the CDR3: TGTGCCAGCAGCTTGGGGACAAGTGAAGCTTTCTTT. Its protein is CASSLGTSEAFF.

This clonotype occurred once. The rearrangement uses TRBV19 and TRBJ2-1; 9 bases map to TRBD2. Germline CDR1 reads LNHDA; CDR2 reads SQIVND (reference sequence). CDR3 length: 16 residues. Trimming took 2 bases from V and 5 from J; bases not matched to a gene: 7. CDR3 in amino acids: CASSISSGGLHNEQFF. CDR3 DNA: TGTGCCAGTAGTATATCGAGCGGGGGGCTACACAATGAGCAGTTCTTC.

This clonotype has more than one count but fewer than ten. The chain is built from TRBV29-1 and TRBJ1-1, with 8 bases matching TRBD1. This CDR3 comprises 13 residues. CDR1 is SQVTM and CDR2 is ANQGSEA in the germline V gene. V trimming: 7 bases; J trimming: 5 bases; junction bases outside the gene matches: 9. CDR3 in DNA: TGCAGCGCAAACCAGGGGGCTCGGACTGAAGCTTTCTTT. Translation: CSANQGARTEAFF.

This sequence joins TRBV12-3 or TRBV12-4 and TRBJ1-2; D unresolved. The CDR3 totals 13 residues. V was pared by 1 base and J by 7 bases, with 10 bases between. For the CDR3, the DNA is TGTGCCAGCAGTTTAGTTGGATTTGGTGGCTACACCTTC. Its translation is CASSLVGFGGYTF.

The V call is TRBV20-1, the J call TRBJ1-1; 7 bases align to TRBD1. Germline V lookup: CDR1 DFQATT, CDR2 SNEGSKA (reference sequence). V was pared by 5 bases and J by 2 bases, with 2 bases of the junction left unmatched. The CDR3 sequence is 12 residues long. CDR3 amino acids: CSARQGNTEAFF. The CDR3 DNA reads TGCAGTGCTCGACAGGGAAACACTGAAGCTTTCTTT.

This rearrangement joins TRBV6-5 to TRBJ2-2; 10 bases map to TRBD2. Per the germline V gene, CDR1 is MNHEY and CDR2 is SVGAGI. V shed 5 bases and J 7 bases; nucleotides not matched to a gene: 10. CDR3 size: 16 residues. CDR3 sequence reads: CASSASGGADYGELFF. The DNA of the CDR3 is TGTGCCAGCAGTGCAAGCGGGGGGGCAGATTACGGGGAGCTGTTTTTT.

The J gene is TRBJ2-5, the V gene TRBV7-7; tentative D call: TRBD1 (6 bases). Per germline, CDR1 SSHAT and CDR2 FNYEAQ (reference sequence). Trimming stripped 5 bases from V and 6 bases from J, with 16 bases between. This CDR3 region has 14 residues. The CDR3 region is CASSVDSPGKTQYF. The CDR3 coding sequence is TGTGCCAGCAGCGTGGACAGCCCTGGGAAGACCCAGTACTTC.

Only a few counts were recorded for this clonotype. The CDR3 region has the DNA TGCAGTGCTCTCCCCGGCGGACAGGGTGGGGAGACCCAGTACTTC. Its protein is CSALPGGQGGETQYF. J is TRBJ2-5 and V is TRBV20-1; 8 nucleotides line up with TRBD1. With 5 bases clipped from V and 5 bases from J, the junction kept 13 bases outside the gene matches. Per germline, CDR1 DFQATT and CDR2 SNEGSKA (reference sequence). The CDR3 contains 15 residues.

The sample holds a few counts of this clonotype. The chain employs TRBV7-2 and TRBJ1-3; no definite D call. The V end lost 1 base, the J end lost 4 bases, and 8 bases lay between the germline ends. The germline V gene has CDR1 SGHTA and CDR2 FQGNSA. The length of the CDR3 is 14 residues. The CDR3 loop is CASSLGLLGNTIYF. In DNA, the CDR3 is TGTGCCAGCAGCTTAGGACTTCTGGGAAACACCATATATTTT.